A single sample gave rise to the 3 T cell receptor beta chains below, sequenced in a study of T-cell memory formation after mild COVID-19 (TCRdb year 2021). The library was produced with 5' RACE. Instrument used: Illumina NovaSeq 6000. TCRdb trimmed public reads at Q25 via fastp, called clones via MiXCR and kept in-frame beta chains. Entries are consolidated by CDR3 protein sequence, retaining the most common genes and DNA. This sample lists 200,000 to 250,000 distinct CDR3 sequences; over 15% were detected once. The top ten clones comprise approximately 3.5% of the sample. The sample consisted of PBMCs or a T cell subset sorted from them (not recorded which). The receptors come from a man aged 18 to 35 who had mild COVID-19 (a few samples of this study predate the infection). The sample titles of this study are shuffled in the database, so cell type and time point are left out; the donor was told from shared clones.

CDR3 sequence (DNA): TGTGCCAGCAGCCCTCGCGGGGGGGGCACCGGGGAGCTGTTTTTT. Translated: CASSPRGGGTGELFF. This chain links TRBV7-2 with TRBJ2-2; TRBD2 matches at 9 bases. Germline assignment: CDR1 SGHTA and CDR2 FQGNSA. CDR3 length: 15 amino acids. V was clipped by 5 bases and J by 4 bases; unmatched bases: 5.

The rearrangement links TRBV7-7 to TRBJ2-1, with TRBD1 identical over 9 bases. J lost 7 bases, V lost 5 bases, and 3 bases had no gene match. The germline V gene has CDR1 SSHAT and CDR2 FNYEAQ (reference sequence). CDR3 length equals 13 residues. CDR3 nucleotide sequence: TGTGCCAGCAGCCGGGACAGGGAAAATGAGCAGTTCTTC. It yields the protein CASSRDRENEQFF.

The chain links TRBV4-2 to TRBJ1-4; D unclear. Deletions cut 1 base from V and 4 bases from J, with 13 bases between. Germline values: CDR1 LGHNA, CDR2 YNFKEQ. CDR3 length: 16 amino acids. In nucleotides, the CDR3 is TGTGCCAGCAGCCAAGTGGCGGCAGGAGTTAATGAAAAACTGTTTTTT. It codes for CASSQVAAGVNEKLFF.